These T cell receptor beta chains were read from a single sample in a study of lymphopenia after photon versus proton radiotherapy. The table came from immunoSEQ multiplex PCR; TCRdb's copy has only in-frame clones and leaves some out. The table lists roughly 20,000 clones, approximately 90% of them singletons. The specimen comprised peripheral blood, sampled from a patient treated with photon-based radiotherapy. These receptor sequences come from a man aged 55 to 70 with pancreatic cancer. Each CDR3 is given with its conserved first and last residue. The order of the fields is J gene, D gene, clone size, V gene, CDR3 DNA, CDR3 protein. A D gene is named only where the DNA matches it firmly. Clone size is stated in some rows and not others, as once, few, many or a class when expanded.

>TRBJ2-5|TRBD1|-|TRBV6-6
TGTGCCAGCAGTTACACAGGGGGCGAAGAGACCCAGTACTTC
CASSYTGGEETQYF
>TRBJ1-4|-|-|TRBV5-1
TGCGCCAGCAGCTTGGAAAGGCCAGGCTTGAGTGGAAAACTGTTTTTT
CASSLERPGLSGKLFF
>TRBJ2-1|TRBD2|-|TRBV29-1
TGCAGCGCCCCCGGCGGGGGTTACAATGAGCAGTTCTTC
CSAPGGGYNEQFF
>TRBJ1-5|TRBD1|-|TRBV29-1
TGCAGCGCACAGGGGGGCAATCAGCCCCAGCATTTT
CSAQGGNQPQHF
>TRBJ1-4|-|once|TRBV5-6
TGTGCCAGCAGCGCGACCCCGACAGGCGCAAATGAAAAACTGTTTTTT
CASSATPTGANEKLFF
>TRBJ2-1|TRBD1|-|TRBV19
TGTGCCAGTAGTACCGGACAGGGACTTTACAATGAGCAGTTCTTC
CASSTGQGLYNEQFF
>TRBJ2-2|-|-|TRBV7-3
TGTGCCAGCAGCTTATTTGGTAGTGCTAACACCGGGGAGCTGTTTTTT
CASSLFGSANTGELFF
>TRBJ1-1|-|-|TRBV7-2
TGTGCCAGCAGCTTCGCCATTGCGGCCAGGTCCGGCACTGAAGCTTTCTTT
CASSFAIAARSGTEAFF
>TRBJ2-7|TRBD2|-|TRBV29-1
TGCAGCGTAGACCAGGCCCTAGCGGGGGTCGGCGAGCAGTACTTC
CSVDQALAGVGEQYF
>TRBJ1-1|-|-|TRBV27
TGTGCCAGCAGTTTTCGGGCAGGTGATGAAGCTTTCTTT
CASSFRAGDEAFF
>TRBJ1-6|-|-|TRBV18
TGTGCCAGCTCATCACGGTCACAGACTAATTCACCCCTCCACTTT
CASSSRSQTNSPLHF
>TRBJ1-4|-|-|TRBV6-5
TGTGCCAGCAGCCCCTCTAATGCGCGGTGGGAAAAACTGTTTTTT
CASSPSNARWEKLFF
>TRBJ2-7|TRBD1|once|TRBV18
TGTGCCAGCTCAGCGGACAGGAGCTCCTACGAGCAGTACTTC
CASSADRSSYEQYF
>TRBJ2-3|-|-|TRBV19
TGTGCCAGTAGGGGTGGAGGGGGCCCCCGGGATACGCAGTATTTT
CASRGGGGPRDTQYF
>TRBJ2-1|-|-|TRBV29-1
TGCAGCGTCGATAAAGGGACTTTGGTTACCTACAATGAGCAGTTCTTC
CSVDKGTLVTYNEQFF
>TRBJ2-3|TRBD1|-|TRBV6-6
TGTGCCAGCAGATTACAGGGGGTGGGGGATACGCAGTATTTT
CASRLQGVGDTQYF
>TRBJ1-1|-|-|TRBV2
TGTGCCAGCAAGTTGACAGGCCTGAATGAAGCTTTCTTT
CASKLTGLNEAFF
>TRBJ2-5|-|-|TRBV7-9
TGTGCCAGCAGTTTTACGGCGGAGCTACCCCAAGAGACCCAGTACTTC
CASSFTAELPQETQYF
>TRBJ2-2|-|-|TRBV4-1
TGCGCCAGCAGCACGGGTAATACCGGGGAGCTGTTTTTT
CASSTGNTGELFF
>TRBJ1-1|-|-|TRBV15
TGTGCCGTCCAATCCACTAACACTGAAGCTTTCTTT
CAVQSTNTEAFF
>TRBJ1-2|TRBD1|-|TRBV27
TGTGCCAGCAGCCCCTCAGGGGGTCCCAACTATGGCTACACCTTC
CASSPSGGPNYGYTF
>TRBJ1-1|-|-|TRBV7-9
TGTGCCAGCAGCCCCTTGGGGGGGACGGTGAACACTGAAGCTTTCTTT
CASSPLGGTVNTEAFF
>TRBJ2-6|-|few|TRBV18
TGTGCCAGCTCACCACAGGGGGGGACTGGGGCCAACGTCCTGACTTTC
CASSPQGGTGANVLTF
>TRBJ2-5|-|-|TRBV11-2
TGTGCCAGCAGCAAGGGCCAACAAGAGACCCAGTACTTC
CASSKGQQETQYF
>TRBJ2-7|-|-|TRBV2
TGTGCCAGCACCCTGGGTCGGGGCCAATACGAGCAGTACTTC
CASTLGRGQYEQYF
>TRBJ1-2|TRBD1|once|TRBV30
TGTGCCTGGAGTCCCACCGGGACAGGGGGGGTCTATGGCTACACCTTC
CAWSPTGTGGVYGYTF
>TRBJ2-3|-|once|TRBV6-6
TGTGCCAGCAGTTACGTTACCGGGTCGACGGCAGATACGCAGTATTTT
CASSYVTGSTADTQYF
>TRBJ1-4|-|-|TRBV4-1
TGCGCCAGCAGCCAAGTTCAGGGCGAAAAACTGTTTTTT
CASSQVQGEKLFF
>TRBJ1-2|-|-|TRBV2
TGTGCCAGCAGTGAATCCCGGGACACGAGCTATGGCTACACCTTC
CASSESRDTSYGYTF
>TRBJ1-2|-|-|TRBV30
TGTGCCTGGAGTGACTACCAACGGACGACTAACTATGGCTACACCTTC
CAWSDYQRTTNYGYTF
>TRBJ1-1|-|-|TRBV5-6
TGTGCCAGCAGCGCCGGGACCTTAGAAGGGATGAACACTGAAGCTTTCTTT
CASSAGTLEGMNTEAFF
>TRBJ1-4|-|-|TRBV11-2
TGTGCCAGCAGCTTAGTGGGGGGTTCCGGGCCAACTAATGAAAAACTGTTTTTT
CASSLVGGSGPTNEKLFF
>TRBJ2-3|-|-|TRBV20-1
TGCAGTGCTCGACGGGATATGGGGCAGTATTTT
CSARRDMGQYF
>TRBJ2-1|-|-|TRBV7-3
TGTGCCAGCAGCTTAACAAGGGGCCAGGGATACAATGAGCAGTTCTTC
CASSLTRGQGYNEQFF
>TRBJ2-3|-|-|TRBV2
TGTGCCAGCCTGCGCGGGGAGACAGATACGCAGTATTTT
CASLRGETDTQYF
>TRBJ2-7|-|-|TRBV6-5
TGTGCCAGCAGTTACTCGTTGCGGAGCGGCGAGATCTTC
CASSYSLRSGEIF
>TRBJ2-7|-|-|TRBV5-1
TGCGCCAGCAGCTTGGGGCCCTCAGGGCACCGGGGGCGATCCTACGAGCAGTACTTC
CASSLGPSGHRGRSYEQYF
>TRBJ1-1|TRBD1|-|TRBV6-5
TGTGCCACCCGGGACAGTTTCACTGAAGCTTTCTTT
CATRDSFTEAFF
>TRBJ1-4|-|-|TRBV30
TGTGCCTGGAGCCGGACTGAAGGAGGTGAAAAACTGTTTTTT
CAWSRTEGGEKLFF
>TRBJ2-7|-|-|TRBV14
TGTGCCAGCAGCCAAAAGGGGGGGTCCTACGAGCAGTACTTC
CASSQKGGSYEQYF